Included here is one T cell receptor (beta chain) sequence, with context. Its specificity is not known. Trimming removed 3 bases from V and 0 bases from J, with 9 bases in between. The CDR3 consists of 14 residues. The V gene's germline CDR1 is DFQATT and CDR2 SNEGSKA (reference sequence). This entry is derived from a study of CD4 T cells in relation to SARS-CoV-2 and coronaviruses. Study as a whole: ViraFEST: approximately 10-day antigen culture of PBMCs, then TCR beta CDR3 sequencing. Controls used an HIV-1 Nef peptide pool or no peptide.

CD4+ T cells from unexposed donors were obtained before the COVID-19 pandemic (2011-2018). Isolation of CD4+ T cells took place after about 9 days in culture. Overall study findings and caveats: No crossreactivity against non-spike viral proteins was tested here. SARS-CoV-2-driven expansion was significantly weaker in crossreactive than monoreactive clones.

Only in-frame clones appear in the TCRdb table, and some are missing; sequencing was by immunoSEQ multiplex PCR. The sample gives about 22,000 clones, 74% of which show up once; under 15% is in the top ten. The receptor's source is a human donor in good health. The sample was CD4+ T cells from PBMCs, cultured in vitro. This chain connects TRBV20-1 to TRBJ1-5; D gene ambiguous. The CDR3 loop is CSASAGPSNQPQHF. The CDR3 nucleotides read TGCAGTGCTAGTGCGGGTCCTAGCAATCAGCCCCAGCATTTT.